This is a list of T cell receptor beta chains from one sample in a study of early T cells in non-severe SARS-CoV-2 infection. TCRdb re-called the 5' RACE reads through MiXCR, storing one row per CDR3 protein. The sample records about 49,000 distinct CDR3 sequences, around 6.5% being singletons. The starting material was whole blood, obtained at baseline. The receptors come from an adult who was a healthcare worker with PCR-confirmed SARS-CoV-2 infection or an uninfected control (not recorded which). The CDR3 runs from the conserved cysteine through the conserved F or W. Fields, in order: clone size, J gene, V gene, CDR3 length, D gene, CDR3 protein, CDR3 DNA. A D gene is named only where the DNA matches it firmly. Where a row states a size, it is once, few, many or the class of an expanded clone; other rows omit it.

>many|TRBJ1-2|TRBV9|18|NA
CASSVVGGEGGFNYGYTF
TGTGCCAGCAGCGTAGTGGGGGGAGAGGGAGGATTTAACTATGGCTACACCTTC
>many|TRBJ1-1|TRBV4-3|17|NA
CASSQELLTGINTEAFF
TGCGCCAGCAGCCAAGAACTCCTAACAGGGATTAACACTGAAGCTTTCTTT
>NA|TRBJ1-6|TRBV19|14|NA
CASRGDSYNSPLHF
TGTGCCAGTAGGGGGGATAGCTATAATTCACCCCTCCACTTT
>NA|TRBJ2-1|TRBV6-2/TRBV6-3|15|NA
CASIARGASANEQFF
TGTGCCAGCATCGCCCGGGGGGCATCGGCAAATGAGCAGTTCTTC
>many|TRBJ2-3|TRBV5-1|15|NA
CASSLDGRGTDTQYF
TGCGCCAGCAGCTTGGATGGCAGAGGCACAGATACGCAGTATTTT
>NA|TRBJ2-5|TRBV6-5|11|NA
CASRGAKTQYF
TGTGCCAGCAGAGGGGCGAAGACCCAGTACTTC
>few|TRBJ2-1|TRBV7-9|14|NA
CASSSEVRGNEQFF
TGTGCCAGCAGCTCGGAGGTCCGGGGGAATGAGCAGTTCTTC
>NA|TRBJ1-5|TRBV20-1|12|NA
CSAVKARDMQHF
TGCAGTGCTGTTAAAGCTCGGGACATGCAGCATTTT
>many|TRBJ2-2|TRBV19|18|TRBD2
CASTRFRTSGGAGGELFF
TGTGCCAGTACCAGGTTCCGGACTAGCGGGGGGGCCGGCGGGGAGCTGTTTTTT
>NA|TRBJ2-1|TRBV9|17|TRBD2
CASSGRTSGAPYNEQFF
TGTGCCAGCAGCGGCCGGACTAGCGGGGCTCCCTACAATGAGCAGTTCTTC
>many|TRBJ1-1|TRBV6-5|18|NA
CASSYTVEGDTDLTEAFF
TGTGCCAGCAGTTACACGGTTGAGGGTGACACCGATTTGACTGAAGCTTTCTTT
>NA|TRBJ2-3|TRBV9|16|TRBD2
CASSVNPGTSGATQYF
TGTGCCAGCAGCGTGAATCCCGGGACTAGCGGGGCTACGCAGTATTTT
>many|TRBJ2-3|TRBV28|15|TRBD1
CASSDRDRASDTQYF
TGTGCCAGCAGTGACCGGGACAGAGCCTCAGATACGCAGTATTTT
>few|TRBJ2-7|TRBV20-1|15|NA
CSARDPNGPSYEQYF
TGCAGTGCTAGAGATCCGAACGGACCCTCCTACGAGCAGTACTTC
>many|TRBJ2-3|TRBV29-1|10|NA
CSAFDNTQYF
TGCAGCGCCTTTGACAATACGCAGTATTTT
>few|TRBJ1-1|TRBV4-3|14|NA
CASSQDIGMAEAFF
TGCGCCAGCAGCCAAGATATCGGTATGGCTGAAGCTTTCTTT
>many|TRBJ2-3|TRBV6-2/TRBV6-3|18|TRBD2
CASSYSVGLAGITDTQYF
TGTGCCAGCAGTTACTCGGTAGGACTAGCGGGGATTACGGATACGCAGTATTTT
>many|TRBJ1-3|TRBV6-5|14|TRBD1
CASSNDRVRNTIYF
TGTGCCAGCAGTAACGACAGGGTGCGAAACACCATATATTTT
>few|TRBJ1-1|TRBV10-3|14|TRBD1
CAIKGASGDTEAFF
TGTGCCATCAAGGGGGCTAGTGGGGACACTGAAGCTTTCTTT
>many|TRBJ2-1|TRBV7-3|15|NA
CASSHSTAGAYEQFF
TGTGCCAGCAGCCATTCTACCGCGGGGGCCTATGAGCAGTTCTTC
>many|TRBJ2-1|TRBV11-2|17|TRBD2
CASSPLGGGAFYNEQFF
TGTGCCAGCAGCCCACTGGGCGGGGGGGCCTTCTACAATGAGCAGTTCTTC
>many|TRBJ2-3|TRBV20-1|15|TRBD2
CSARVAGGRTDTQYF
TGCAGTGCTAGGGTAGCGGGGGGGCGGACAGATACGCAGTATTTT
>many|TRBJ2-5|TRBV7-6|13|TRBD1
CASSLTRGETQYF
TGTGCCAGCAGCTTAACCAGGGGGGAGACCCAGTACTTC
>few|TRBJ2-5|TRBV7-3|14|NA
CASSSGTSGETQYF
TGTGCCAGCAGCTCGGGGACATCGGGAGAGACCCAGTACTTC
>many|TRBJ2-7|TRBV6-1|13|TRBD1
CASSRTGAYEQYF
TGTGCCAGCAGCCGGACAGGGGCCTACGAGCAGTACTTC
>NA|TRBJ1-4|TRBV7-6|20|TRBD1
CASSSPSPGQHPPTGEKLFF
TGTGCCAGCAGCTCCCCCTCACCGGGACAGCATCCACCCACTGGTGAAAAACTGTTTTTT
>many|TRBJ2-3|TRBV7-9|16|NA
CASSSERLMGTDTQYF
TGTGCCAGCAGCTCTGAACGCCTGATGGGGACAGATACGCAGTATTTT
>many|TRBJ1-5|TRBV6-2/TRBV6-3|16|NA
CASSRSGSPINQPQHF
TGTGCCAGCAGCCGCAGTGGGTCTCCGATCAATCAGCCCCAGCATTTT
>many|TRBJ2-2|TRBV6-5|14|NA
CASSYGGATGELFF
TGTGCCAGCAGTTACGGGGGGGCCACCGGGGAGCTGTTTTTT
>many|TRBJ2-7|TRBV10-1|15|NA
CASSEWSRVLYEQYF
TGCGCCAGCAGTGAGTGGTCTAGAGTCCTCTACGAGCAGTACTTC
>few|TRBJ2-7|TRBV4-3|16|NA
CASSQDYGGLIDEQYF
TGCGCCAGCAGCCAAGATTACGGGGGGCTGATCGACGAGCAGTACTTC
>many|TRBJ2-6|TRBV7-2|16|NA
CASSTDRFTGANVLTF
TGTGCCAGCAGCACAGACAGGTTTACTGGGGCCAACGTCCTGACTTTC
>few|TRBJ2-7|TRBV27|11|NA
CASSWGDEQYF
TGTGCCAGCAGCTGGGGGGACGAGCAGTACTTC
>NA|TRBJ2-2|TRBV2|16|TRBD2
CASSVSSGQNTGELFF
TGTGCCAGCAGTGTGTCTAGCGGACAAAACACCGGGGAGCTGTTTTTT
>few|TRBJ2-1|TRBV20-1|15|TRBD1
CSARVIRDRYNEQFF
TGCAGTGCTAGAGTGATCCGGGACAGGTACAATGAGCAGTTCTTC
>many|TRBJ2-5|TRBV29-1|12|NA
CSVASDQETQYF
TGCAGCGTGGCTAGCGACCAAGAGACCCAGTACTTC
>few|TRBJ2-2|TRBV12-5|16|TRBD1
CASGQDNRGRFGELFF
TGTGCTAGTGGGCAAGACAACAGGGGGCGCTTCGGGGAGCTGTTTTTT
>few|TRBJ2-1|TRBV7-9|16|TRBD2
CASSLYGGKTYNEQFF
TGTGCCAGCAGCTTGTACGGGGGGAAAACCTACAATGAGCAGTTCTTC
>many|TRBJ1-2|TRBV5-1|14|NA
CASSLTGANYGYTF
TGCGCCAGCAGCTTGACAGGAGCTAACTATGGCTACACCTTC
>NA|TRBJ2-7|TRBV7-7|13|NA
CASSLAEGYEQYF
TGTGCTAGCAGCTTAGCGGAGGGCTACGAGCAGTACTTC
>NA|TRBJ1-6|TRBV11-2|14|NA
CASSLAIGASPLHF
TGTGCCAGCAGCTTAGCCATAGGGGCATCACCCCTCCACTTT
>many|TRBJ2-2|TRBV7-3|13|TRBD1
CASSLSGTGMLFF
TGTGCCAGCAGCTTATCGGGGACAGGGATGCTGTTTTTT
>NA|TRBJ2-1|TRBV3-1|11|TRBD1
CASSPGGEQFF
TGTGCCAGCAGTCCAGGGGGTGAGCAGTTCTTC
>NA|TRBJ2-7|TRBV5-1|16|NA
CASSLDVGDGRYEQYF
TGCGCCAGCAGCTTGGATGTAGGGGACGGTCGCTACGAGCAGTACTTC
>NA|TRBJ1-1|TRBV15|13|NA
CATSREAPAEAFF
TGTGCCACCAGCAGAGAGGCCCCGGCTGAAGCTTTCTTT
>NA|TRBJ1-1|TRBV29-1|10|NA
CSVRRTEAFF
TGCAGCGTGAGGAGGACTGAAGCTTTCTTT
>NA|TRBJ2-7|TRBV29-1|14|TRBD2
CSVAGGARSYEQYF
TGCAGCGTTGCGGGGGGGGCTAGGTCCTACGAGCAGTACTTC
>few|TRBJ2-2|TRBV6-2/TRBV6-3|16|TRBD1
CASSYAGTGKVGELFF
TGTGCCAGCAGTTACGCCGGGACAGGGAAGGTCGGGGAGCTGTTTTTT
>many|TRBJ2-4|TRBV7-9|14|NA
CASSLRTEGDIQYF
TGTGCCAGCAGCTTAAGGACCGAAGGCGACATTCAGTACTTC
>few|TRBJ2-1|TRBV9|15|TRBD1
CASSTGQGRNNEQFF
TGTGCCAGCAGCACCGGACAGGGAAGGAACAATGAGCAGTTCTTC
>many|TRBJ1-1|TRBV7-2|13|NA
CASSLRRGTEAFF
TGTGCCAGCAGCTTACGACGGGGCACTGAAGCTTTCTTT
>NA|TRBJ2-1|TRBV28|16|NA
CASTETRAVSYNEQFF
TGTGCCAGCACCGAGACCAGGGCGGTTTCCTACAATGAGCAGTTCTTC
>many|TRBJ2-7|TRBV2|15|TRBD1
CASSEVDRGRYEQYF
TGTGCCAGCAGTGAGGTTGACAGGGGGCGATACGAGCAGTACTTC
>many|TRBJ1-4|TRBV4-3|16|TRBD1
CASSQGTGTGAEKLFF
TGCGCCAGCAGCCAAGGGACCGGGACAGGGGCTGAAAAACTGTTTTTT
>few|TRBJ2-7|TRBV11-2|15|NA
CASSTLGGISYEQYF
TGTGCCAGCAGCACGCTCGGGGGAATCTCCTACGAGCAGTACTTC
>many|TRBJ2-1|TRBV3-1|16|NA
CASSPLFGESYNEQFF
TGTGCCAGCAGCCCCCTCTTTGGGGAGTCCTACAATGAGCAGTTCTTC
>NA|TRBJ2-1|TRBV11-2|15|TRBD1
CASSLPGQGRNEQFF
TGTGCCAGCAGCTTACCTGGACAGGGGAGGAATGAGCAGTTCTTC